In its sample, the clone carrying this TCR beta chain was seen many times. The sample belongs to a study of T-cell reconstitution after alpha-beta-depleted transplantation in children. This CDR3 is 16 amino acids long. Germline V lookup: CDR1 MNHEY, CDR2 SVGAGI. J was trimmed by 7 bases and V by 2 bases; bases with no gene match: 11. Preparation of the TCRbeta library involved a method that used unique molecular identifiers. TCRdb recomputed calls from the PCR reads with MiXCR, one row per CDR3 protein. Of under 300,000 distinct CDR3 sequences detected, 9.7% appear once; the ten largest clones hold around 5.1%.

The rearrangement joins TRBV6-5 to TRBJ1-2; 9 nucleotides agree with TRBD1. The source material was PBMCs from the stem cell graft donor, sampled from the stem cell graft. The sequence was collected from a human donor who donated a stem cell graft to a child with SCID. The CDR3 DNA is TGTGCCAGCAGTTACGTGGGAGGACAGGGGAGTGGTGGCTACACCTTC. This sequence encodes CASSYVGGQGSGGYTF.